Listed below are T cell receptor beta chains from one sample, sequenced in a study of cytomegalovirus exposure and HLA in healthy donors. Using immunoSEQ multiplex PCR, the repertoire was profiled, and TCRdb retains in-frame clones only, with some absent. The sample has fewer than 150,000 clones; about 85% are singletons. Input material: PBMCs. The receptor set was obtained from a young man in good health and CMV-seropositive. The CDR3 runs from the conserved cysteine through the conserved F or W. Each record gives: D gene, J gene, clone size, V gene, CDR3 protein, CDR3 DNA. A D gene is named only where the DNA matches it firmly. Rows give clone size only sometimes, using once, few, many, or a class for an expanded clone.

d_gene: -
j_gene: TRBJ2-7
abundance: -
v_gene: TRBV4-1
CDR3aa: CASSQQGMYEQYF
CDR3nt: TGCGCCAGCAGCCAACAGGGGATGTACGAGCAGTACTTC

d_gene: TRBD2
j_gene: TRBJ2-1
abundance: -
v_gene: TRBV30
CDR3aa: CAFWTSGGYNEQFF
CDR3nt: TGTGCCTTCTGGACTAGCGGGGGATACAATGAGCAGTTCTTC

d_gene: -
j_gene: TRBJ2-7
abundance: -
v_gene: TRBV6-1
CDR3aa: CASSEVVHGGREQYF
CDR3nt: TGTGCCAGCAGTGAAGTTGTGCACGGGGGACGCGAGCAGTACTTC

d_gene: -
j_gene: TRBJ1-1
abundance: -
v_gene: TRBV27
CDR3aa: CASSPWGGAEAFF
CDR3nt: TGTGCCAGCAGCCCGTGGGGGGGGGCTGAAGCTTTCTTT

d_gene: TRBD2
j_gene: TRBJ2-2
abundance: -
v_gene: TRBV27
CDR3aa: CASSSGLAGNTGELFF
CDR3nt: TGTGCCAGCAGTTCCGGACTAGCGGGGAACACCGGGGAGCTGTTTTTT

d_gene: TRBD1
j_gene: TRBJ1-6
abundance: -
v_gene: TRBV4-3
CDR3aa: CASSQIEGAFYNSPLHF
CDR3nt: TGCGCCAGCAGCCAAATTGAGGGGGCCTTCTATAATTCACCCCTCCACTTT

d_gene: TRBD1
j_gene: TRBJ2-7
abundance: -
v_gene: TRBV7-9
CDR3aa: CASSPGQGLYF
CDR3nt: TGTGCCAGCAGCCCGGGACAGGGTTTGTACTTC

d_gene: -
j_gene: TRBJ2-1
abundance: -
v_gene: TRBV7-9
CDR3aa: CASSRGYNEQFF
CDR3nt: TGTGCCAGCAGCCGCGGCTACAATGAGCAGTTCTTC

d_gene: TRBD1
j_gene: TRBJ2-7
abundance: -
v_gene: TRBV28
CDR3aa: CASSPSGGVTAYEQYF
CDR3nt: TGTGCCAGCAGCCCTTCAGGGGGAGTTACGGCCTACGAGCAGTACTTC

d_gene: -
j_gene: TRBJ1-6
abundance: -
v_gene: TRBV7-8
CDR3aa: CASSLAGDSPLHF
CDR3nt: TGTGCCAGCAGCTTAGCCGGGGATTCACCCCTCCACTTT

d_gene: -
j_gene: TRBJ2-1
abundance: once
v_gene: TRBV4-1
CDR3aa: CASSQRSPLQGSSYNEQFF
CDR3nt: TGCGCCAGCAGCCAGAGAAGCCCGTTGCAGGGGAGCTCCTACAATGAGCAGTTCTTC

d_gene: TRBD2
j_gene: TRBJ2-2
abundance: -
v_gene: TRBV4-3
CDR3aa: CASSQDWWGGTGELFF
CDR3nt: TGCGCCAGCAGCCAAGATTGGTGGGGGGGTACCGGGGAGCTGTTTTTT

d_gene: -
j_gene: TRBJ2-5
abundance: -
v_gene: TRBV1
CDR3aa: CTNPLKGQGWKETQYF
CDR3nt: TGCACCAACCCTCTCAAGGGACAGGGATGGAAAGAGACCCAGTACTTC

d_gene: -
j_gene: TRBJ1-3
abundance: -
v_gene: TRBV5-6
CDR3aa: CASSLQGGNTIYF
CDR3nt: TGTGCCAGCAGCTTGCAGGGTGGAAACACCATATATTTT

d_gene: -
j_gene: TRBJ1-3
abundance: -
v_gene: TRBV29-1
CDR3aa: CSVEVTGGYFGNTIYF
CDR3nt: TGCAGCGTTGAAGTAACGGGGGGCTACTTTGGAAACACCATATATTTT

d_gene: TRBD2
j_gene: TRBJ2-3
abundance: -
v_gene: TRBV27
CDR3aa: CASSLLSTGGRQDTQYF
CDR3nt: TGTGCCAGCAGTTTACTTTCCACGGGGGGGAGGCAAGATACGCAGTATTTT

d_gene: -
j_gene: TRBJ1-6
abundance: -
v_gene: TRBV6-1
CDR3aa: CASSAGLPLASYNSPLHF
CDR3nt: TGTGCCAGCAGTGCCGGACTCCCTCTTGCCTCCTATAATTCACCCCTCCACTTT

d_gene: -
j_gene: TRBJ1-1
abundance: -
v_gene: TRBV2
CDR3aa: CASRPPGNTEAFF
CDR3nt: TGTGCCAGCAGGCCGCCGGGGAACACTGAAGCTTTCTTT

d_gene: -
j_gene: TRBJ2-7
abundance: -
v_gene: TRBV5-1
CDR3aa: CASSSGHSSYEQYF
CDR3nt: TGCGCCAGCAGCTCGGGACATAGCTCCTACGAGCAGTACTTC

d_gene: -
j_gene: TRBJ1-5
abundance: -
v_gene: TRBV2
CDR3aa: CASRTSRGGNQPQHF
CDR3nt: TGTGCCAGCCGCACGAGCAGGGGTGGGAATCAGCCCCAGCATTTT

d_gene: TRBD1
j_gene: TRBJ2-7
abundance: once
v_gene: TRBV29-1
CDR3aa: CSVEEAKRDRVSYEQYF
CDR3nt: TGCAGCGTTGAAGAGGCGAAACGGGACAGGGTCTCCTACGAGCAGTACTTC

d_gene: -
j_gene: TRBJ2-3
abundance: -
v_gene: TRBV12-5
CDR3aa: CASGLGQGYTDTQYF
CDR3nt: TGTGCTAGTGGTTTGGGCCAGGGTTACACAGATACGCAGTATTTT

d_gene: -
j_gene: TRBJ1-2
abundance: -
v_gene: TRBV6-1
CDR3aa: CASIRDYYGYTF
CDR3nt: TGTGCCAGCATCAGGGATTACTATGGCTACACCTTC

d_gene: -
j_gene: TRBJ2-6
abundance: -
v_gene: TRBV6-1
CDR3aa: CASSEWAGSGANVLTF
CDR3nt: TGTGCCAGCAGTGAATGGGCAGGGTCTGGGGCCAACGTCCTGACTTTC

d_gene: -
j_gene: TRBJ1-1
abundance: once
v_gene: TRBV6-5
CDR3aa: CASREQGSDTEAFF
CDR3nt: TGTGCCAGCAGGGAACAGGGTTCGGACACTGAAGCTTTCTTT

d_gene: -
j_gene: TRBJ2-4
abundance: -
v_gene: TRBV7-8
CDR3aa: CASSTTTGAKNIQYF
CDR3nt: TGTGCCAGCAGCACAACTACTGGAGCCAAAAACATTCAGTACTTC

d_gene: TRBD1
j_gene: TRBJ1-1
abundance: -
v_gene: TRBV5-1
CDR3aa: CASSNRDRAVEAFF
CDR3nt: TGCGCCAGCAGCAACCGGGACAGGGCGGTTGAAGCTTTCTTT

d_gene: -
j_gene: TRBJ2-5
abundance: -
v_gene: TRBV7-9
CDR3aa: CASTLGGQETQYF
CDR3nt: TGTGCCAGCACCCTAGGGGGCCAAGAGACCCAGTACTTC

d_gene: -
j_gene: TRBJ2-5
abundance: -
v_gene: TRBV6-1
CDR3aa: CASRGGGTQETQYF
CDR3nt: TGTGCCAGCAGGGGAGGAGGGACTCAAGAGACCCAGTACTTC

d_gene: -
j_gene: TRBJ1-1
abundance: -
v_gene: TRBV7-2
CDR3aa: CASSLEGVGTEAFF
CDR3nt: TGTGCCAGCAGCTTAGAGGGGGTGGGCACTGAAGCTTTCTTT

d_gene: TRBD1
j_gene: TRBJ1-5
abundance: -
v_gene: TRBV27
CDR3aa: CASSPGTGGGGNQPQHF
CDR3nt: TGTGCCAGCAGTCCAGGGACAGGAGGAGGTGGCAATCAGCCCCAGCATTTT

d_gene: -
j_gene: TRBJ1-1
abundance: -
v_gene: TRBV16
CDR3aa: CASSQSAVNTEAFF
CDR3nt: TGTGCCAGCAGCCAATCTGCAGTGAACACTGAAGCTTTCTTT

d_gene: -
j_gene: TRBJ1-1
abundance: -
v_gene: TRBV7-2
CDR3aa: CASSLYRGEAFF
CDR3nt: TGTGCCAGCAGCTTATATCGCGGGGAAGCTTTCTTT

d_gene: -
j_gene: TRBJ1-1
abundance: -
v_gene: TRBV5-1
CDR3aa: CASSLGGLGTEAFF
CDR3nt: TGCGCCAGCAGCTTGGGAGGGCTAGGGACTGAAGCTTTCTTT

d_gene: -
j_gene: TRBJ1-1
abundance: -
v_gene: TRBV7-6
CDR3aa: CASSSPGEGLDTEAFF
CDR3nt: TGTGCCAGCAGCTCCCCGGGAGAGGGGCTGGACACTGAAGCTTTCTTT

d_gene: TRBD2
j_gene: TRBJ2-5
abundance: once
v_gene: TRBV28
CDR3aa: CASSRGLAGGETQYF
CDR3nt: TGTGCCAGCAGTCGCGGACTAGCGGGGGGGGAGACCCAGTACTTC

d_gene: -
j_gene: TRBJ1-2
abundance: -
v_gene: TRBV6-6
CDR3aa: CASSYSYGKAYGYTF
CDR3nt: TGTGCCAGCAGTTACTCATACGGGAAGGCGTATGGCTACACCTTC

d_gene: TRBD1
j_gene: TRBJ1-2
abundance: -
v_gene: TRBV9
CDR3aa: CASSGTGDYGYTF
CDR3nt: TGTGCCAGCAGCGGAACAGGGGACTATGGCTACACCTTC

d_gene: TRBD1
j_gene: TRBJ1-6
abundance: -
v_gene: TRBV15
CDR3aa: CATSQDRGHSPLHF
CDR3nt: TGTGCCACCAGCCAGGACAGGGGGCATTCACCCCTCCACTTT

d_gene: TRBD1
j_gene: TRBJ2-2
abundance: few
v_gene: TRBV14
CDR3aa: CASSQPPTGGDTGELFF
CDR3nt: TGTGCCAGCAGCCAGCCTCCGACAGGGGGGGACACCGGGGAGCTGTTTTTT

d_gene: -
j_gene: TRBJ2-5
abundance: -
v_gene: TRBV7-2
CDR3aa: CASSLDHEETQYF
CDR3nt: TGTGCCAGCAGCTTAGACCACGAGGAGACCCAGTACTTC

d_gene: TRBD1
j_gene: TRBJ1-1
abundance: -
v_gene: TRBV9
CDR3aa: CASSRQGSGTEAFF
CDR3nt: TGTGCCAGCAGTCGACAGGGTAGTGGCACTGAAGCTTTCTTT

d_gene: -
j_gene: TRBJ1-3
abundance: -
v_gene: TRBV7-9
CDR3aa: CASRETVSGNTIYF
CDR3nt: TGTGCCAGCAGAGAGACAGTCTCTGGAAACACCATATATTTT

d_gene: TRBD1
j_gene: TRBJ1-4
abundance: -
v_gene: TRBV18
CDR3aa: CASSPQGTATNEKLFF
CDR3nt: TGTGCCAGCTCACCGCAGGGGACAGCAACTAATGAAAAACTGTTTTTT

d_gene: -
j_gene: TRBJ1-3
abundance: -
v_gene: TRBV7-9
CDR3aa: CASSSGQTPGNTIYF
CDR3nt: TGTGCCAGCAGCTCTGGACAGACCCCTGGAAACACCATATATTTT

d_gene: TRBD2
j_gene: TRBJ2-1
abundance: -
v_gene: TRBV10-3
CDR3aa: CAISPSGGNEQFF
CDR3nt: TGTGCCATCTCTCCCTCGGGAGGGAATGAGCAGTTCTTC

d_gene: -
j_gene: TRBJ2-4
abundance: -
v_gene: TRBV28
CDR3aa: CASSPGGLRAKNIQYF
CDR3nt: TGTGCCAGCAGCCCCGGGGGGCTTAGAGCCAAAAACATTCAGTACTTC

d_gene: -
j_gene: TRBJ1-5
abundance: once
v_gene: TRBV28
CDR3aa: CASSFRGRVGQPQHF
CDR3nt: TGTGCCAGCAGTTTTAGGGGAAGGGTCGGACAGCCCCAGCATTTT